This TCR beta chain was sequenced in a study of blood T cell repertoires in COVID-19. Looked up from germline, CDR1 is MNHEY and CDR2 is SMNVEV (reference sequence). The V and J ends lost 5 bases and 8 bases, in that order; junction bases with no gene match: 9. CDR3 length: 16 amino acids. TCRdb's copy holds only in-frame clones and misses some; the assay was immunoSEQ multiplex PCR. The table lists fewer than 300,000 clones, more than 75% of them singletons, with about 14% in the top ten. This clonotype was obtained from a man aged 18-30 years who had recovered from COVID-19. Sequencing was done on a sample of PBMCs or T cells enriched from blood (not recorded which). The chain links TRBV27 to TRBJ1-6; 10 nucleotides match TRBD1. CDR3 in DNA: TGTGCCAGCAGTACTACGACAGGGGGCATGGATTCACCCCTCCACTTT. This encodes CASSTTTGGMDSPLHF.